This passage covers 30 T cell receptor beta chains from one sample sequenced in a study of T-cell reconstitution after alpha-beta-depleted transplantation in children. Construction of the TCRbeta library involved unique molecular identifiers. TCRdb redid the calling of the PCR reads with MiXCR, one entry per CDR3 protein. Among approximately 170,000 distinct CDR3 sequences listed, 11% were seen once. This specimen was PBMCs, taken before TCRalphabeta/CD19-depleted stem cell transplant. The source of these receptors is a boy between 2 and 10 years old with acute myeloid leukemia, due to receive a stem cell transplant.

At least ten counts were recorded for this clonotype. The chain couples TRBV2 to TRBJ1-5; D is ambiguous. Germline lookup yields CDR1 SNHLY and CDR2 FYNNEI. This CDR3 comprises 18 residues. Trimming took 1 base from V and 2 from J, leaving 18 bases between them. The CDR3 bases are TGTGCCAGCAGTGAAGACAGAGTCCCCAGGCATGGCAATCAGCCCCAGCATTTT. The encoded protein is CASSEDRVPRHGNQPQHF.

About this clonotype itself: One junction end disagrees with the germline gene, perhaps due to a read error. This rearrangement joins TRBV5-1 to TRBJ2-1; D is perhaps TRBD2 (5 bases). The CDR3 contains 15 residues. Germline V CDR1 and CDR2: SGHRS, YFSETQ. This CDR3 reads CAISLEGSVGSEQFF. The CDR3 DNA is TGCGCCATCAGCCTGGAAGGGTCAGTGGGGAGTGAGCAGTTCTTC.

This clonotype has ten or more counts. The genes are TRBV4-1 and TRBJ1-2; the D gene is possibly TRBD1 (6 bases). CDR1 and CDR2 from the germline V gene are MGHRA and YSYEKL. V was pared by 1 base and J by 9 bases, with 27 bases between. The CDR3 is made up of 18 amino acids. CDR3 DNA sequence: TGCGCCAGCAGCCAAGGCCACACAACAGGGATAACCCTATGGAGCTACACCTTC. Translation gives CASSQGHTTGITLWSYTF.

This clonotype was counted at least ten times. The V gene is TRBV4-1, the J gene TRBJ2-3, with 9 nucleotides matching TRBD2. With V trimmed by 1 base and J by 5 bases, 4 bases remained unmatched. CDR3 size: 15 residues. Germline V gene lookup returns CDR1 MGHRA and CDR2 YSYEKL. CDR3 in DNA: TGCGCCAGCAGCCAAGTGTCTAGCGGGAAAGATACGCAGTATTTT. Its protein product is CASSQVSSGKDTQYF.

This clonotype was counted ten times or more. V and J are TRBV12-3 or TRBV12-4 and TRBJ1-2; possibly TRBD1 for D (6 bases). The CDR3 is 16 amino acids. Trimming shortened V by 4 bases and J by 5 bases, and 20 bases separated the two germline ends. CDR3 coding DNA: TGTGCCAGCAGTTCCCCCGCCCGGGGAGGGGGGTATGGCTACACCTTC. It codes for CASSSPARGGGYGYTF.

This clonotype was detected only a few times. A much larger clone lies a single base off, so this may be a read error. V is TRBV12-3 or TRBV12-4 and J is TRBJ2-1; 13 bases agree with TRBD2. The CDR3 consists of 20 residues. This CDR3 reads CASSLGFRGVGTSGINDQFF. As DNA, the CDR3 is TGTGCCAGCAGTTTAGGGTTTAGGGGGGTGGGGACTAGCGGGATTAATGATCAGTTCTTC.

This clonotype was observed many times. V and J are TRBV10-3 and TRBJ2-1; D unresolved. The CDR3 covers 11 residues. Germline CDR1 and CDR2: ENHRY and SYGVKD. V was pared by 0 bases and J by 9 bases, with 3 bases between. The CDR3 region is CAISESGEQFF. CDR3 nucleotides: TGTGCCATCAGTGAGTCTGGTGAGCAGTTCTTC.

The rearrangement joins TRBV28 to TRBJ1-4, with 9 bases matching TRBD1. V lost 8 bases to trimming and J lost 4 bases; unmatched junction nucleotides: 8. The CDR3 sequence is 15 residues long. Germline CDR1 MDHEN, CDR2 SYDVKM. CDR3 nucleotide sequence: TGTGCCAGCGGGTCGGGACAGGGCATTAATGAAAAACTGTTTTTT. This codes for CASGSGQGINEKLFF.

There are a few counts of this clonotype. The junction differs from germline at one of its ends, possibly a read error. J is TRBJ2-1 and V is TRBV20-1; D may be TRBD2 (5 bases). The CDR3 has 15 amino acids. The V gene's germline CDR1 is DFQATT and CDR2 SNEGSKA (reference sequence). Here the CDR3 reads CCASPPRDSYNEQFF. The CDR3 nucleotides read TGCTGTGCTAGCCCCCCGCGCGACTCCTACAATGAGCAGTTCTTC.

The chain employs TRBV18 and TRBJ1-3, with D possibly TRBD1 on 5 matching bases. Germline V lookup: CDR1 KGHSH, CDR2 LQKENI. The V end was cut by 3 bases, the J end by 2 bases, with 11 bases between. The CDR3 contains 15 residues. The CDR3 sequence is CASSPGGPAGNTIYF. The CDR3 DNA is TGTGCCAGCTCACCGGGGGGTCCAGCTGGAAACACCATATATTTT.

This clonotype is labeled medium-sized. The chain carries TRBV19 and TRBJ1-3; D possibly corresponds to TRBD1 (5 bases). This CDR3 has 16 residues. The germline V gene encodes CDR1 LNHDA and CDR2 SQIVND (reference sequence). The germline V and J ends were trimmed by 3 bases and 0 bases, with 12 bases remaining between them. CDR3 nucleotides: TGTGCCAGTAGTATTGTGGGACCCCTCTCTGGAAACACCATATATTTT. It encodes CASSIVGPLSGNTIYF. The full variable domain, completed using reference TRBV19 and TRBJ1-3, is DGGITQSPKYLFRKEGQNVTLSCEQNLNHDAMYWYRQDPGQGLRLIYYSQIVNDFQKGDIAEGYSVSREKKESFPLTVTSAQKNPTAFYLCASSIVGPLSGNTIYFGEGSWLTVV.

This clonotype has a count of ten or more. This chain connects TRBV7-9 to TRBJ1-2; D uncertain. V lost 3 bases and J 12 bases, leaving 8 bases between the germline ends. Germline V gene data show CDR1 as SEHNR and CDR2 as FQNEAQ (reference sequence). The CDR3 is 10 residues long. CDR3 coding DNA: TGTGCCAGCAGCTTTCCTGGGGACACCTTC. Translated, it gives CASSFPGDTF.

The chain combines TRBV12-3 or TRBV12-4 with TRBJ2-5, with 8 bases identical to TRBD2. The ends lost 2 bases at V and 5 bases at J; junction bases unmatched: 10. CDR3 length: 16 residues. In DNA form, the CDR3 reads TGTGCCAGCAGTTTAAGACGGGAGGGCCCTCGGGAGACCCAGTACTTC. As protein: CASSLRREGPRETQYF.

This clonotype was picked up many times. J is TRBJ2-1 and V is TRBV7-9; the match to TRBD2 covers 9 bases. CDR1 SEHNR and CDR2 FQNEAQ come from the germline V gene (reference sequence). Trimming at V came to 4 bases and at J to 2 bases, leaving 9 bases not matched to a gene. The CDR3 spans 17 residues. Written as DNA, the CDR3 is TGTGCCAGCAGCTGGCGGCTAGCGGGATATCCCTACAATGAGCAGTTCTTC. It is translated as CASSWRLAGYPYNEQFF. Full variable domain (remainder filled in from reference TRBV7-9 and TRBJ2-1): DTGVSQNPRHKITKRGQNVTFRCDPISEHNRLYWYRQTLGQGPEFLTYFQNEAQLEKSRLLSDRFSAERPKGSFSTLEIQRTEQGDSAMYLCASSWRLAGYPYNEQFFGPGTRLTVL.

This clonotype was found many times. The chain uses TRBV27 and TRBJ2-7; perhaps TRBD2 as D (5 bases). The CDR3 runs to 15 residues. Per germline, CDR1 MNHEY and CDR2 SMNVEV (reference sequence). V lost 0 bases and J 4 bases, leaving 13 bases between the germline ends. The CDR3 DNA follows: TGTGCCAGCAGTTTATCGATAGTGGGAGTTTACGAGCAGTACTTC. Amino acid sequence: CASSLSIVGVYEQYF.

A word on this clonotype: Possible read error: a much larger clone is one base away. This rearrangement joins TRBV20-1 to TRBJ1-2, with D hard to call. The CDR3 length is 14 residues. The germline V gene has CDR1 DFQATT and CDR2 SNEGSKA (reference sequence). DNA of the CDR3: TGCAGTGCTAGAGATTCGGACCTTCCCTATGGCGACACCTTC. Its translation is CSARDSDLPYGDTF.

The V gene is TRBV3-1, the J gene TRBJ2-1; the match to TRBD2 covers 8 bases. The CDR3 sequence is 13 residues long. The germline gives CDR1 LGHDT, CDR2 YNNKEL (reference sequence). J was trimmed by 6 bases and V by 6 bases; bases with no gene match: 4. The DNA of the CDR3 is TGTGCCAGCAGTTTTACTAGCGGCAATGAGCAGTTCTTC. Translated: CASSFTSGNEQFF.

This clonotype has ten or more counts. This rearrangement joins TRBV7-7 to TRBJ2-7, with TRBD2 as a possible D gene (5 bases). Per the germline V gene, CDR1 is SSHAT and CDR2 is FNYEAQ (reference sequence). This CDR3 is built from 15 residues. In DNA, the CDR3 is TGTGCTAGCAGCTGGATCGAGGACTTCACCTACGAGCAGTACGTC. Its protein is CASSWIEDFTYEQYV.

This clonotype was found many times. V is TRBV9 and J is TRBJ1-1, with 11 bases lining up with TRBD1. Germline V lookup: CDR1 SGDLS, CDR2 YYNGEE. J lost 5 bases, V lost 3 bases, and 6 bases had no gene match. CDR3 size: 15 residues. CDR3 DNA: TGTGCCAGCAGCGCCGGACAGGGGGCTAATACTGAAGCTTTCTTT. Protein: CASSAGQGANTEAFF.

This clonotype was counted between two and nine times. The V gene is TRBV21-1, the J gene TRBJ2-7. TRBV21-1 is labeled a pseudogene. CDR3 size: 17 residues. CDR3 residues: CASSKAFHKQGSYEQYF. The CDR3 bases are TGTGCCAGCAGCAAAGCTTTCCATAAGCAGGGCTCCTACGAGCAGTACTTC.

At least ten counts were recorded for this clonotype. V usage is TRBV5-6 and J usage is TRBJ2-1, with a tentative D call TRBD2 (6 bases). V lost 0 bases, J lost 3 bases, and 13 bases lay in between. This CDR3 is built from 16 residues. Germline lookup yields CDR1 SGHDT and CDR2 YYEEEE. Here the CDR3 reads CASSLEAGYYYNEQFF. The CDR3 nucleotides read TGTGCCAGCAGCTTGGAGGCGGGGTACTACTACAATGAGCAGTTCTTC. The full variable domain, rest sourced from reference TRBV5-6 and TRBJ2-1, is DAGVTQSPTHLIKTRGQQVTLRCSPKSGHDTVSWYQQALGQGPQFIFQYYEEEERQRGNFPDRFSGHQFPNYSSELNVNALLLGDSALYLCASSLEAGYYYNEQFFGPGTRLTVL.

This clonotype was counted many times. V is TRBV5-1 and J is TRBJ1-1, with 9 nucleotides matching TRBD1. Germline-derived CDR1 and CDR2 are SGHRS and YFSETQ. V lost 4 bases, J lost 1 base, and 5 bases stayed unmatched. The CDR3 loop spans 15 amino acids. CDR3 protein: CASSRTQGANTEAFF. Here the CDR3 DNA reads TGCGCCAGCAGCAGGACACAGGGGGCGAACACTGAAGCTTTCTTT.

The chain joins TRBV6-1 to TRBJ2-7; 10 nucleotides agree with TRBD2. Germline V gene sequence: CDR1 MNHNS, CDR2 SASEGT. CDR3 length equals 13 residues. J lost 5 bases, V lost 11 bases, and 9 bases had no gene match. In DNA, the CDR3 is TGTGCCTCCTCTAGCGGGAGTCACGACGAGCAGTACTTC. Translation gives CASSSGSHDEQYF.

This clonotype appeared many times. The V call is TRBV7-7, the J call TRBJ2-1; possibly TRBD2 for D (5 bases). CDR3 length: 14 amino acids. CDR1 and CDR2 from the germline V gene are SSHAT and FNYEAQ (reference sequence). Trimming cost V 0 bases and J 5 bases, with 8 bases left between them. The CDR3 loop reads CASSLAGENNEQFF. The CDR3 DNA is TGTGCCAGCAGCTTAGCGGGAGAGAACAATGAGCAGTTCTTC.

This clonotype was recorded at least ten times. V is TRBV5-1 and J is TRBJ1-1, with D unresolved. Trimming removed 2 bases from V and 1 base from J, with 9 bases in between. The CDR3 has 14 residues. The germline gives CDR1 SGHRS, CDR2 YFSETQ. DNA for the CDR3: TGCGCCAGCAGCTTTTTCGGGAGGAACACTGAAGCTTTCTTT. Protein: CASSFFGRNTEAFF.

Ten or more counts support this clonotype. The chain joins TRBV6-1 to TRBJ2-1; D gene uncertain. The CDR3 spans 15 residues. The germline CDR1 and CDR2 sequences are MNHNS and SASEGT. V was clipped by 3 bases and J by 5 bases, with 14 bases between them. This CDR3 is CASSDPWKGNNEQFF. CDR3 coding DNA: TGTGCCAGCAGTGACCCATGGAAAGGTAACAATGAGCAGTTCTTC.

Ten or more counts support this clonotype. J is TRBJ2-1 and V is TRBV29-1; 14 nucleotides match TRBD2. CDR3 length: 17 amino acids. J lost 8 bases, V lost 2 bases, and 11 bases had no gene match. Germline V gene data show CDR1 as SQVTM and CDR2 as ANQGSEA. The CDR3 loop is CSVERPGLAGENDEQFF. The DNA for the CDR3 is TGCAGCGTTGAACGCCCGGGACTAGCGGGAGAGAACGATGAGCAGTTCTTC.

There are many counts of this clonotype. The chain's CDR3 is CASSPMTNSPLHF. The CDR3 coding sequence is TGTGCCAGCTCACCGATGACCAATTCACCCCTCCACTTT. The V call is TRBV18, the J call TRBJ1-6, with D uncertain. V lost 3 bases to trimming and J lost 7 bases, with 7 bases between them. This CDR3 is 13 amino acids long. Germline CDR1 and CDR2: KGHSH and LQKENI.

This clonotype was recorded many times. The chain employs TRBV24-1 and TRBJ2-1, with TRBD2 as a possible D gene (6 bases). The CDR3 sequence is 16 residues long. The V gene's germline CDR1 is KGHDR and CDR2 SFDVKD. Trimming took off 1 base at V and 0 bases at J, with 9 bases between the two ends. Here the CDR3 reads CATSDFPGSSYNEQFF. In DNA, the CDR3 is TGTGCCACCAGTGATTTCCCCGGGAGCTCCTACAATGAGCAGTTCTTC.

This clonotype was seen many times. This chain uses TRBV12-3 or TRBV12-4 with TRBJ1-1; D gene uncertain. V lost 5 bases and J lost 1, with 11 bases in between. There are 14 residues in the CDR3. CDR3 in amino acids: CASSNPDKNTEAFF. DNA for the CDR3: TGTGCCAGCAGTAACCCTGACAAGAACACTGAAGCTTTCTTT.